The 30 T cell receptor beta chains below all came from one sample that was sequenced in a study of regulatory T cells in long-lasting Graves disease. Regarding time point: newly diagnosed GD, antithyroid drugs for less than 3 months. Making the TCR library involved RNA that had been extracted from PBMCs. Arm-PCR with iRepertoire HTBI primers amplified the CDR3 regions for these TCR beta libraries. TCRdb called the multiplex PCR reads again in MiXCR, with one record for every CDR3 protein. Of hundreds of thousands of distinct CDR3 sequences in the sample, about 16% are singletons; the top ten hold around 11%. This same sample was also part of a study on T cells in Graves' hyperthyroidism and ophthalmopathy.

The material was peripheral blood mononuclear cells (PBMCs), obtained at new diagnosis, from a patient treated with antithyroid drugs. The receptors shown here come from a woman aged 25 to 39 with Graves disease.

This clonotype showed up many times. V is TRBV7-8 and J is TRBJ2-1; a possible D gene is TRBD2 (5 bases). The germline gives CDR1 SGHVS, CDR2 FQNEAQ. CDR3 size: 18 residues. The V gene lost 1 base and the J gene lost 0 bases, with 16 bases spanning the gap. CDR3 loop: CASSLGGPRVFSYNEQFF. In nucleotides, the CDR3 is TGTGCCAGCAGCTTAGGCGGGCCCCGGGTTTTCTCCTACAATGAGCAGTTCTTC.

About this clonotype: One base away lies a much larger clone, so this may be a sequencing read error. This sequence joins TRBV12-3 or TRBV12-4 and TRBJ1-2; D possibly corresponds to TRBD1 (6 bases). CDR3 length equals 14 residues. Trimming pared 5 bases from V and 8 bases from J, leaving 18 bases between. The CDR3 is CASSNPPGGAGYTF. CDR3 sequence (DNA): TGTGCCAGCAGTAACCCCCCGGGGGGCGCGGGCTACACCTTC.

This clonotype was counted many times. This sequence joins TRBV27 and TRBJ1-2; TRBD1 matches 11 bases. Germline V gene sequence: CDR1 MNHEY, CDR2 SMNVEV (reference sequence). V was pared by 6 bases and J by 7 bases, with 4 bases of the junction left unmatched. This CDR3 is 13 amino acids long. CDR3 bases: TGTGCCAGCAGCCCGGACAGGGGGCTTGGCTACACCTTC. As protein: CASSPDRGLGYTF.

This clonotype was counted many times. The chain has TRBV12-3 or TRBV12-4 and TRBJ1-1, with TRBD1 as a possible D gene (5 bases). The CDR3 loop spans 18 amino acids. V dropped 4 bases and J dropped 4 bases, with 25 bases sitting between them. The CDR3 here is CASSSPAGLVGTFTEAFF. The CDR3 coding sequence is TGTGCCAGCAGTTCCCCCGCAGGGCTAGTCGGTACTTTCACTGAAGCTTTCTTT.

This clonotype was recorded a few times. This sequence joins TRBV20-1 and TRBJ2-1; D is uncertain. V gave up 1 base and J gave up 6 bases, with 16 bases separating them. CDR1 and CDR2 from the germline V gene are DFQATT and SNEGSKA (reference sequence). The CDR3 has 15 amino acids. CDR3 bases: TGCAGTGCTAGAGGGTCCAGCGTCGCGAGCAATGAGCAGTTCTTC. Protein: CSARGSSVASNEQFF.

This clonotype was seen at least ten times. The chain carries TRBV7-9 and TRBJ1-5; D might be TRBD1 (5 bases). The germline V gene encodes CDR1 SEHNR and CDR2 FQNEAQ (reference sequence). The CDR3 spans 14 residues. V lost 5 bases and J lost 6, with 14 bases in between. CDR3 loop: CASSRDVLAQPQHF. CDR3 sequence (DNA): TGTGCCAGCAGCCGGGACGTCCTGGCTCAGCCCCAGCATTTT.

The J gene is TRBJ1-1, the V gene TRBV12-3 or TRBV12-4; the D gene is possibly TRBD1 (6 bases). Deletions cut 7 bases from V and 0 bases from J, with 18 bases between. This CDR3 is built from 16 residues. CDR3 in DNA: TGTGCCAGCACCGTTCAGGGGACGGGGATGAACACTGAAGCTTTCTTT. This encodes CASTVQGTGMNTEAFF.

Many counts were recorded for this clonotype. The V call is TRBV18, the J call TRBJ1-2, with D perhaps TRBD1 (5 bases). Germline loops: CDR1 KGHSH, CDR2 LQKENI. Trimming left V 4 bases short and J 5 bases short, with 11 bases between. The CDR3 sequence is 13 residues long. The CDR3 loop reads CASSRGAEYGYTF. In nucleotides, the CDR3 is TGTGCCAGCTCACGTGGGGCAGAGTATGGCTACACCTTC.

As regards this clonotype: A much larger clonotype is one base distant, so this may be a read error. This rearrangement joins TRBV18 to TRBJ2-1, with 9 bases identical to TRBD2. This CDR3 comprises 17 residues. Germline V gene sequence: CDR1 KGHSH, CDR2 LQKENI. With 1 base clipped from V and 4 bases from J, the junction kept 8 bases outside the gene matches. CDR3 in amino acids: CASSPQAGGPMYNEQFF. The CDR3 nucleotides are TGTGCCAGCTCACCACAGGCGGGAGGGCCAATGTACAATGAGCAGTTCTTC.

By its share, this clonotype is large. V and J are TRBV18 and TRBJ1-2; no clear D. The V and J ends lost 6 bases and 0 bases respectively, with 11 bases between them. Germline V gene lookup returns CDR1 KGHSH and CDR2 LQKENI. There are 14 residues in the CDR3. CDR3 protein: CASSSRSTNYGYTF. As DNA, the CDR3 is TGTGCCAGCTCCTCGCGGAGCACTAACTATGGCTACACCTTC.

This clonotype was counted many times. J is TRBJ2-5 and V is TRBV6-1; D is undetermined. Looked up from germline, CDR1 is MNHNS and CDR2 is SASEGT. V was shortened by 6 bases and J by 0 bases, with 14 bases between the two germline ends. The CDR3 is 15 amino acids. CDR3 coding DNA: TGTGCCAGCAGCTATCGTACAGCGTACCAAGAGACCCAGTACTTC. Translating it yields CASSYRTAYQETQYF.

This clonotype was recorded once. It may be a read error: a sequence one base away is much more abundant. The chain couples TRBV27 to TRBJ1-1, with D perhaps TRBD1 (6 bases). The CDR3 totals 16 residues. V was pared by 5 bases and J by 4 bases, with 20 bases between. CDR1 MNHEY and CDR2 SMNVEV come from the germline V gene (reference sequence). CDR3 nucleotides: TGTGCCAGCAGTGGCCAACAAGGGGGGGCGGGCACTGAAGCTTTCTTT. It encodes CASSGQQGGAGTEAFF.

This clonotype occurred many times. The V call is TRBV2, the J call TRBJ1-5, with a possible D match to TRBD1 (5 bases). V dropped 6 bases and J dropped 7 bases, with 19 bases sitting between them. Per germline, CDR1 SNHLY and CDR2 FYNNEI. There are 15 residues in the CDR3. Written as DNA, the CDR3 is TGTGCCAGCAGCGGGGACGGGGCTCGCGGGCAGCCCCAGCATTTT. The encoded protein is CASSGDGARGQPQHF.

The gene calls are TRBV7-8 and TRBJ1-1; tentatively, D is TRBD1 (5 bases). Deletions cut 6 bases from V and 0 bases from J, with 11 bases between. The germline gives CDR1 SGHVS, CDR2 FQNEAQ. The CDR3 loop spans 14 amino acids. CDR3 sequence: CASSFRTMNTEAFF. The CDR3 nucleotides are TGTGCCAGCAGTTTCAGGACAATGAACACTGAAGCTTTCTTT.

This clonotype has a handful of counts. It may be a read error: a sequence one base away is much more abundant. The chain recombines TRBV28 with TRBJ2-1; 13 nucleotides line up with TRBD2. The length of the CDR3 is 15 residues. Losses at the gene ends were 6 bases for V and 3 bases for J; bases not matched to a gene: 2. Germline V CDR1 and CDR2: MDHEN, SYDVKM. This CDR3 is CASSGTSGNYNEQFF. CDR3 in DNA: TGTGCCAGCAGCGGGACTAGCGGGAACTACAATGAGCAGTTCTTC. Full variable domain (rest looked up from reference TRBV28 and TRBJ2-1): DVKVTQSSRYLVKRTGEKVFLECVQDMDHENMFWYRQDPGLGLRLIYFSYDVKMKEKGDIPEGYSVSREKKERFSLILESASTNQTSMYLCASSGTSGNYNEQFFGPGTRLTVL.

This clonotype was detected ten times or more. The chain has TRBV18 and TRBJ2-2; D possibly corresponds to TRBD1 (6 bases). The CDR3 has 16 residues. Germline loops: CDR1 KGHSH, CDR2 LQKENI. Trimming left V 2 bases short and J 4 bases short, with 14 bases between. In DNA, the CDR3 is TGTGCCAGCTCACCATTAGGACAGACTTTCACCGGGGAGCTGTTTTTT. Its translation: CASSPLGQTFTGELFF.

This clonotype was seen ten or more times. This chain links TRBV11-2 with TRBJ2-7; 11 bases line up with TRBD1. The CDR3 consists of 14 residues. Losses at the gene ends were 8 bases for V and 6 bases for J; bases not matched to a gene: 9. Germline V gene sequence: CDR1 SGHAT, CDR2 FQNNGV. CDR3 DNA sequence: TGTGCCAGCGCAACCGGGACAGGGGGTTTCGAGCAGTACTTC. Protein sequence: CASATGTGGFEQYF.

In DNA, the CDR3 is TGTGCCAGCGCATGGACAGGGGGCAACACTGAAGCTTTCTTT. Its translation is CASAWTGGNTEAFF. The chain has TRBV3-1 and TRBJ1-1; 11 bases map to TRBD1. CDR3 length: 14 residues. The V segment lost 8 bases and the J segment 2 bases; nucleotides outside the gene matches: 4. CDR1 and CDR2 from the germline V gene are LGHDT and YNNKEL (reference sequence).

The chain links TRBV6-2 or TRBV6-3 to TRBJ2-7, with D possibly matching TRBD2 (6 bases). Trimming left V 2 bases short and J 3 bases short, with 8 bases between. The CDR3 length is 13 residues. Germline lookup yields CDR1 MNHEY and CDR2 SVGEGT. The chain's CDR3 is CASSYGGNYEQYF. CDR3 DNA sequence: TGTGCCAGCAGTTACGGCGGGAACTACGAGCAGTACTTC.

The rearrangement joins TRBV11-2 to TRBJ1-6, with 10 bases lining up with TRBD1. Trimming cost V 4 bases and J 4 bases; bases outside gene matches: 7. The CDR3 covers 17 residues. Germline V gene lookup returns CDR1 SGHAT and CDR2 FQNNGV. The CDR3 DNA is TGTGCCAGCAGCTCGCGAACGGGACAGGGGTATAATTCACCCCTCCACTTT. Its translation: CASSSRTGQGYNSPLHF. The full variable domain, rest sourced from reference TRBV11-2 and TRBJ1-6, is EAGVAQSPRYKIIEKRQSVAFWCNPISGHATLYWYQQILGQGPKLLIQFQNNGVVDDSQLPKDRFSAERLKGVDSTLKIQPAKLEDSAVYLCASSSRTGQGYNSPLHFGNGTRLTVT.

This clonotype was seen at least ten times. This chain joins TRBV7-2 and TRBJ2-3; 8 bases agree with TRBD2. V lost 2 bases and J lost 4; bases outside the gene matches: 8. Germline lookup yields CDR1 SGHTA and CDR2 FQGNSA. The length of the CDR3 is 16 residues. The CDR3 here is CASSLSSGGIADTQYF. The CDR3 bases are TGTGCCAGCAGCTTATCCTCGGGAGGGATCGCAGATACGCAGTATTTT.

This clonotype came up a few times. This sequence joins TRBV10-1 and TRBJ2-1, with 13 bases aligning to TRBD2. Germline V CDR1 and CDR2: WNHNN, SYGVQD (reference sequence). The CDR3 extends over 16 amino acids. After removal of 6 bases from V and 8 bases from J, the junction contained 10 bases not matched to a gene. Here the CDR3 DNA reads TGCGCCAGCAGCAGGACTAGCGGGAGTGGGGGGGATGAGCAGTTCTTC. As protein: CASSRTSGSGGDEQFF.

This clonotype was picked up many times. The chain has TRBV20-1 and TRBJ2-1; 9 bases are a match to TRBD2. With 3 bases clipped from V and 2 bases from J, the junction kept 5 bases outside the gene matches. This CDR3 has 15 amino acids. Germline CDR1 DFQATT, CDR2 SNEGSKA (reference sequence). The CDR3 here is CSARLAGAAYNEQFF. DNA for the CDR3: TGCAGTGCTAGGTTAGCGGGAGCGGCCTACAATGAGCAGTTCTTC.

This clonotype was counted ten times or more. The chain couples TRBV7-9 to TRBJ2-7; D ambiguous. The germline CDR1 and CDR2 sequences are SEHNR and FQNEAQ (reference sequence). The CDR3 contains 11 residues. Trimming stripped 4 bases from V and 6 bases from J, with 7 bases between. CDR3 region: CASSSRSEQYF. The CDR3 DNA follows: TGTGCCAGCAGCTCTAGGAGCGAGCAGTACTTC.

This clonotype was found a few times. The chain is built from TRBV5-6 and TRBJ2-3, with TRBD2 matching over 10 bases. The CDR3 has 17 amino acids. V lost 0 bases, J lost 8 bases, and 12 bases stayed unmatched. Germline V gene lookup returns CDR1 SGHDT and CDR2 YYEEEE. The CDR3 sequence: CASSLAGTSETQCTQYF. The CDR3, as DNA: TGTGCCAGCAGCTTGGCCGGGACTAGCGAAACACAGTGTACGCAGTATTTT.

The V gene is TRBV3-1, the J gene TRBJ2-7, with D hard to call. This CDR3 spans 14 amino acids. CDR1 LGHDT and CDR2 YNNKEL come from the germline V gene (reference sequence). Trimming took 3 bases from V and 5 from J, leaving 14 bases between them. CDR3 nucleotide sequence: TGTGCCAGCAGCCACTTCGGCCTACACAACGAGCAGTACTTC. It yields the protein CASSHFGLHNEQYF.

On this clonotype: One base away lies a much larger clone, so this may be a sequencing read error. The conserved phenylalanine or tryptophan is not found at the CDR3 terminus, so this likely reflects a read error. This chain links TRBV7-2 with TRBJ2-2; D is possibly TRBD2 (7 bases). The CDR3 contains 16 residues. Germline-derived CDR1 and CDR2 are SGHTA and FQGNSA. V gave up 1 base and J gave up 8 bases, with 17 bases separating them. The CDR3 protein is CASSLGGGPPPGELFS. The CDR3 DNA reads as TGTGCCAGCAGCTTAGGGGGGGGCCCCCCTCCGGGGGAGCTGTTTTCT.

The chain uses TRBV20-1 and TRBJ2-3; TRBD2 agrees at 7 bases. The DNA end lines up better with TRBJ2-5; the J call may be wrong. Germline V gene sequence: CDR1 DFQATT, CDR2 SNEGSKA (reference sequence). The length of the CDR3 is 15 residues. The CDR3 DNA follows: TGCAGTACGACCCGGGGTGCGGGAGATATAGAGACCCAGTACTTC. Its translation is CSTTRGAGDIETQYF.

This clonotype has a count of ten or more. The chain uses TRBV12-3 or TRBV12-4 and TRBJ1-1, with unresolved D. Trimming stripped 4 bases from V and 5 bases from J, with 11 bases between. The CDR3 sequence is 13 residues long. The CDR3 is CASSYEPGTEAFF. The DNA for the CDR3 is TGTGCCAGCAGTTACGAACCAGGAACTGAAGCTTTCTTT.

In the case of this clonotype: Relative to the germline gene, one junction end is altered; a read error may explain this. The gene calls are TRBV11-2 and TRBJ2-7; 7 nucleotides align to TRBD1. The CDR3 totals 16 residues. Germline CDR1 SGHAT, CDR2 FQNNGV. The CDR3 is CASSLEGQRSSYAQYF. The CDR3 region has the DNA TGTGCCAGCAGCTTAGAGGGACAGCGAAGCTCCTACGCGCAGTACTTC.